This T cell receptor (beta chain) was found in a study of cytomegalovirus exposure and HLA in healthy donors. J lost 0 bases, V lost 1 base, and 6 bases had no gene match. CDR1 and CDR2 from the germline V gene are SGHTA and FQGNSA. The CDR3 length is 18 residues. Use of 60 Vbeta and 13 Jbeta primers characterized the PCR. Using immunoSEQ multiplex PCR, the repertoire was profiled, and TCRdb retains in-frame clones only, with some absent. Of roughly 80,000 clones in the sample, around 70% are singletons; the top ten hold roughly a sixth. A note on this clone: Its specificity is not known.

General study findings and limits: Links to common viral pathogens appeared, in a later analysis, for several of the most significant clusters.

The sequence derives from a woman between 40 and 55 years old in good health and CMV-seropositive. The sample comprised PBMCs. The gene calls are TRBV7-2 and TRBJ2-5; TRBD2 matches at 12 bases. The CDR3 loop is CASSLGLLAGGYQETQYF. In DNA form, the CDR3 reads TGTGCCAGCAGCTTAGGCCTCCTAGCGGGGGGGTACCAAGAGACCCAGTACTTC.